The sequence of this T cell receptor beta chain was determined in a study of spatial heterogeneity in lung cancer. Study summary: From matched bulk RNA-seq came a T cell module score, which showed a strong correlation with TCR transcript counts in tumor regions.

Time point given: sample taken at primary tumor resection. Extraction of whole RNA from tumor, nontumor lung or frozen PBMC preceded unsorted sequencing. This clonotype was counted a few times. Its antigen is unknown. In a library made to pick up alpha chains, this beta chain is a stray read with a size that means little. The germline V and J ends were trimmed by 9 bases and 4 bases, with 19 bases remaining between them. The CDR3 is made up of 16 amino acids. Individual TCR cDNA molecules each bore their own unique molecular identifier. In TCRdb, the 5' RACE reads were re-called with MiXCR into one record per CDR3 protein. The data contain about 10,000 distinct CDR3 sequences, less than 65% of them singletons. Study-level findings and limits: For expanded intratumoral alpha and beta TCRs, counts tracked tumor mutation counts.

The specimen was lung tumor tissue, collected at surgery. The J gene is TRBJ1-6, the V gene TRBV12-3 or TRBV12-4; no clear D gene. The origin of this receptor is a female donor with early-stage non-small cell lung cancer. The CDR3 protein is CASSPAYRGYNSPLHF. The CDR3 DNA is TGTGCCAGTAGTCCGGCTTACCGTGGATATAATTCACCCCTCCACTTT.